The 2 T cell receptor beta chains reported below all come from one sample, sequenced in a study of blood T cells in healthy people across ages. Together with a sample-barcoded 5' primer, a J-beta primer mix was included in a second PCR lasting about 7 to 12 cycles. TCRdb fed the 5' RACE reads into MiXCR, producing one record per CDR3 protein. Here the sample spans 1.5 million to 2 million distinct CDR3 sequences, 28% being singletons. Sequenced sample: blood. Receptors were obtained from a woman in her thirties in good health.

The chain joins TRBV4-3 to TRBJ2-1; 11 nucleotides agree with TRBD1. Germline lookup yields CDR1 LGHNA and CDR2 YSLEER. This CDR3 has 18 amino acids. The V and J ends lost 4 bases and 4 bases, in that order; junction bases with no gene match: 12. The CDR3 sequence is CASSRSTSGQGAYNEQFF. In DNA form, the CDR3 reads TGCGCCAGCAGCCGTTCCACGTCCGGACAGGGGGCTTACAATGAGCAGTTCTTC.

In its sample, this clonotype was seen many times. This chain links TRBV7-9 with TRBJ2-7, with 9 bases fitting TRBD1. The CDR3 length is 15 residues. The trim removed 3 bases at V and 4 bases at J, leaving 7 bases unmatched. The V gene's germline CDR1 is SEHNR and CDR2 FQNEAQ (reference sequence). The DNA for the CDR3 is TGTGCCAGCAGCTTGGGAACAGGGGGCATTTACGAGCAGTACTTC. Its protein product is CASSLGTGGIYEQYF.